These 31 T cell receptor beta chains came from one sample sequenced in a study of T cells in Graves' hyperthyroidism and ophthalmopathy. Amplified TCR beta CDR3 regions came from RNA transcripts. Researchers ran a first-round RT-PCR on the TCR CDR3 using the HTBI primer set. TCRdb itself ran the multiplex PCR reads through MiXCR, one entry per CDR3 protein. The sample carries around 300,000 distinct CDR3 sequences, approximately 14% recorded once. Sample: blood. The receptor set was obtained from a woman aged 45-60 years with Graves' hyperthyroidism that later progressed to Graves' ophthalmopathy.

The chain employs TRBV12-5 and TRBJ1-1; a weak D match, TRBD1 (6 bases). Trimming removed 4 bases at V and 4 bases at J, with 19 bases between. This CDR3 contains 16 residues. Germline CDR1 is LGHNT and CDR2 is FRNRAP. Here the CDR3 DNA reads TGTGCTAGTGGTTCGTGCGGGGGCAAATGGTGCACTGAAGCTTTCTTT. Translating gives CASGSCGGKWCTEAFF.

Many counts were recorded for this clonotype. This chain uses TRBV5-1 with TRBJ2-1, with 12 bases identical to TRBD2. This CDR3 is built from 14 residues. Germline CDR1 is SGHRS and CDR2 is YFSETQ. The V gene end was trimmed by 4 bases and the J gene end by 6 bases; junction bases not matched to a gene: 2. CDR3: CASSPSGRGNEQFF. CDR3 nucleotides: TGCGCCAGCAGCCCTAGCGGGAGGGGCAATGAGCAGTTCTTC.

This clonotype occurred many times. This sequence joins TRBV28 and TRBJ2-7; 9 positions agree with TRBD2. Unmatched junction bases numbered 19, after V lost 5 bases and J lost 2 bases. Per germline, CDR1 MDHEN and CDR2 SYDVKM. The CDR3 runs to 19 residues. CDR3 amino acids: CASSTTVSYSGSKPYEQYF. CDR3 coding DNA: TGTGCCAGCAGTACCACTGTTTCTTATAGCGGGAGTAAGCCCTACGAGCAGTACTTC.

Only a few counts were recorded for this clonotype. The J gene is TRBJ1-3, the V gene TRBV14; D not resolved. Germline CDR1 and CDR2: SGHDN and FVKESK. The CDR3 extends over 13 amino acids. Trimming removed 0 bases at V and 9 bases at J, with 9 bases between. This chain's CDR3 is CASSQEGWSTIYF. The CDR3, as DNA: TGTGCCAGCAGCCAAGAGGGGTGGAGCACCATATATTTT.

This clonotype was counted ten times or more. The gene calls are TRBV4-1 and TRBJ1-2; 7 nucleotides line up with TRBD1. The CDR3 covers 14 residues. The V segment lost 4 bases and the J segment 3 bases; nucleotides outside the gene matches: 5. Germline values: CDR1 MGHRA, CDR2 YSYEKL. DNA of the CDR3: TGCGCCAGCAGCCTTGGACAGGTTGACTATGGCTACACCTTC. It translates to CASSLGQVDYGYTF.

This clonotype has a count of ten or more. The V gene is TRBV7-8, the J gene TRBJ2-5; unclear D gene. V lost 2 bases, J lost 2 bases, and 18 bases lay in between. Germline V gene sequence: CDR1 SGHVS, CDR2 FQNEAQ. There are 17 residues in the CDR3. The CDR3, as DNA: TGTGCCAGCAGCTTAAGAGTCCCAGCCGGAGCACAAGAGACCCAGTACTTC. It specifies CASSLRVPAGAQETQYF.

At least ten counts were recorded for this clonotype. This chain uses TRBV19 with TRBJ1-5; D call uncertain. V shed 6 bases and J shed 5 bases, with 11 bases lying between them. The germline V gene encodes CDR1 LNHDA and CDR2 SQIVND (reference sequence). There are 13 residues in the CDR3. In DNA form, the CDR3 reads TGTGCCAGTAGGGCCGGCTCCTATCAGCCCCAGCATTTT. Encoded protein: CASRAGSYQPQHF.

This clonotype was picked up many times. This rearrangement joins TRBV2 to TRBJ2-3; weak D call: TRBD1 (5 bases). V shed 9 bases and J shed 0 bases, with 16 bases lying between them. This CDR3 contains 15 residues. CDR1 SNHLY and CDR2 FYNNEI come from the germline V gene. Here the CDR3 reads CASQVGRFSTDTQYF. The CDR3 bases are TGTGCCAGTCAGGTGGGGCGGTTTAGCACAGATACGCAGTATTTT. Drawing the rest from reference TRBV2 and TRBJ2-3, the complete variable domain is EPEVTQTPSHQVTQMGQEVILRCVPISNHLYFYWYRQILGQKVEFLVSFYNNEISEKSEIFDDQFSVERPDGSNFTLKIRSTKLEDSAMYFCASQVGRFSTDTQYFGPGTRLTVL.

This chain uses TRBV20-1 with TRBJ1-5; D is unclear. The V gene's germline CDR1 is DFQATT and CDR2 SNEGSKA (reference sequence). V lost 5 bases and J 3 bases, leaving 11 bases between the germline ends. The CDR3 spans 13 residues. For the CDR3, the DNA is TGCAGTGCTGACTGGGGTCTCAATCAGCCCCAGCATTTT. This encodes CSADWGLNQPQHF.

The chain employs TRBV2 and TRBJ2-1; 10 bases are shared with TRBD2. With V trimmed by 5 bases and J by 4 bases, 8 bases remained unmatched. The CDR3 consists of 16 residues. Germline lookup yields CDR1 SNHLY and CDR2 FYNNEI. The CDR3 here is CASSREAGGSYNEQFF. The CDR3 nucleotides read TGTGCCAGCAGTAGAGAAGCGGGAGGGTCTTACAATGAGCAGTTCTTC.

This clonotype was observed many times. The chain is built from TRBV20-1 and TRBJ2-5; D might be TRBD1 or TRBD2, each matching 6 bases. There are 12 residues in the CDR3. Trimming took off 3 bases at V and 5 bases at J, with 10 bases between the two ends. The V gene's germline CDR1 is DFQATT and CDR2 SNEGSKA (reference sequence). CDR3 in DNA: TGCAGTGCTAGGCTAGGGGGGGAGACCCAGTACTTC. Protein: CSARLGGETQYF.

This clonotype appeared many times. An end of the junction does not agree with germline; a read error may underlie this. The V call is TRBV7-7, the J call TRBJ2-1; 7 bases map to TRBD2. This CDR3 spans 17 amino acids. CDR1 is SSHAT, CDR2 FNYEAQ, per germline (reference sequence). CDR3 residues: CASSLGPAGSSYNEQFF. Written as DNA, the CDR3 is TGTGCTAGCAGCTTAGGCCCAGCGGGGAGCTCCTACAATGAGCAGTTCTTC.

This clonotype has ten or more counts. This chain joins TRBV5-1 and TRBJ2-7, with D possibly TRBD2 on 6 matching bases. Germline V gene lookup returns CDR1 SGHRS and CDR2 YFSETQ. This CDR3 comprises 14 residues. Trimming cost V 3 bases and J 6 bases, with 16 bases left between them. Here the CDR3 reads CASSSGPGAGEQYF. CDR3 bases: TGCGCCAGCAGCTCCGGGCCGGGAGCGGGCGAGCAGTACTTC.

Many counts were recorded for this clonotype. The V call is TRBV25-1, the J call TRBJ2-7, with 8 bases lining up with TRBD2. Per the germline V gene, CDR1 is MGHDK and CDR2 is SYGVNS. This CDR3 has 13 residues. The J segment lost 5 bases and the V segment lost 7 bases, leaving 7 bases of the junction unmatched. The CDR3 is CASISGRSHEQYF. Written as DNA, the CDR3 is TGTGCCAGCATAAGCGGGAGAAGCCACGAGCAGTACTTC.

Ten or more counts support this clonotype. The CDR3 sequence: CASSFGLAGEGGDNEQFF. CDR3 sequence (DNA): TGTGCCAGCAGTTTTGGACTAGCGGGAGAAGGTGGGGACAATGAGCAGTTCTTC. This chain links TRBV12-3 or TRBV12-4 with TRBJ2-1; TRBD2 matches at 13 bases. This CDR3 has 18 residues. With V trimmed by 3 bases and J by 5 bases, 10 bases remained unmatched.

This clonotype showed up many times. The chain combines TRBV27 with TRBJ2-1; TRBD2 agrees at 10 bases. Germline V gene data show CDR1 as MNHEY and CDR2 as SMNVEV (reference sequence). Trimming at V came to 6 bases and at J to 9 bases, leaving 14 bases not matched to a gene. This CDR3 has 16 residues. CDR3: CASRPSPSGGWVEQFF. The CDR3 coding sequence is TGTGCCAGCAGGCCGTCACCTAGCGGGGGCTGGGTTGAGCAGTTCTTC.

This clonotype was detected a few times. The chain carries TRBV6-1 and TRBJ2-1; 9 bases fit TRBD2. Germline CDR1 MNHNS, CDR2 SASEGT. Losses at the gene ends were 8 bases for V and 12 bases for J; bases not matched to a gene: 17. The CDR3 runs 15 residues. CDR3 coding DNA: TGTGCCAGCGGCCCCGGGACTAGCCCCCAGTGGGGGCAGTTCTTC. It codes for CASGPGTSPQWGQFF.

This clonotype was counted a few times. CDR3 DNA: TGTGCCAGCAGGTTCGACAGGGGCGGTGGCACCGGGGAGCTGTTTTTT. It encodes CASRFDRGGGTGELFF. The chain couples TRBV7-9 to TRBJ2-2, with 8 bases that match TRBD1. With V trimmed by 6 bases and J by 4 bases, 10 bases remained unmatched. CDR1 and CDR2 from the germline V gene are SEHNR and FQNEAQ (reference sequence). This CDR3 spans 16 amino acids.

At least ten counts were recorded for this clonotype. The chain joins TRBV28 to TRBJ2-5, with no clear D. V dropped 6 bases and J dropped 4 bases, with 9 bases sitting between them. Germline lookup yields CDR1 MDHEN and CDR2 SYDVKM. The CDR3 is 12 residues long. The CDR3 coding sequence is TGTGCCAGCAGCCAACGAGTAGAGACCCAGTACTTC. This codes for CASSQRVETQYF.

The genes are TRBV12-3 or TRBV12-4 and TRBJ2-7; 9 bases align to TRBD1. With 5 bases clipped from V and 7 bases from J, the junction kept 9 bases outside the gene matches. This CDR3 spans 14 amino acids. The CDR3 DNA follows: TGTGCCAGCAGTCAGACAGGGGGGATCGGAGAGCAGTACTTC. Translating gives CASSQTGGIGEQYF.

This clonotype came up many times. The chain employs TRBV20-1 and TRBJ2-5; 8 bases line up with TRBD2. J was trimmed by 1 base and V by 3 bases; bases with no gene match: 7. This CDR3 contains 15 residues. Germline assignment: CDR1 DFQATT and CDR2 SNEGSKA (reference sequence). CDR3 region: CSARSSGRGQETQYF. The CDR3 bases are TGCAGTGCTAGGTCCAGCGGGAGAGGCCAAGAGACCCAGTACTTC.

The V call is TRBV20-1, the J call TRBJ2-5; 14 nucleotides line up with TRBD2. Trimming cost V 3 bases and J 3 bases; bases outside gene matches: 3. Per germline, CDR1 DFQATT and CDR2 SNEGSKA (reference sequence). This CDR3 is 15 amino acids long. The CDR3 bases are TGCAGTGCTAGGCCGACTAGCGGGAGGGAAGAGACCCAGTACTTC. Its translation is CSARPTSGREETQYF.

This clonotype was picked up many times. The chain combines TRBV20-1 with TRBJ2-7; 10 bases line up with TRBD2. Germline V CDR1 and CDR2: DFQATT, SNEGSKA (reference sequence). CDR3 length: 14 residues. V shed 5 bases, J shed 6 bases, and the junction held 10 bases outside the gene matches. In DNA form, the CDR3 reads TGCAGTGCTCGCATGACTAGCGGGTATTTCGAGCAGTACTTC. Protein: CSARMTSGYFEQYF.

This clonotype was counted ten times or more. This chain connects TRBV28 to TRBJ1-1; D is uncertain. Trimming left V 3 bases short and J 1 base short, with 9 bases between. Germline CDR1 reads MDHEN; CDR2 reads SYDVKM. The CDR3 has 14 amino acids. CDR3 protein: CASSFGRRNTEAFF. In nucleotides, the CDR3 is TGTGCCAGCAGTTTTGGCAGGAGGAACACTGAAGCTTTCTTT.

This clonotype turned up a few times. The rearrangement links TRBV20-1 to TRBJ2-1; no clear D. Looked up from germline, CDR1 is DFQATT and CDR2 is SNEGSKA (reference sequence). V shed 0 bases and J shed 0 bases, with 12 bases lying between them. The CDR3 is 16 residues long. As DNA, the CDR3 is TGCAGTGCTAGAGATAGTGGCCGGAGCTCCTACAATGAGCAGTTCTTC. It is translated as CSARDSGRSSYNEQFF.

In this sample, this clonotype turned up many times. The V call is TRBV27, the J call TRBJ2-3; no definite D call. The V end was cut by 2 bases, the J end by 3 bases, with 12 bases between. There are 15 residues in the CDR3. Germline V gene data show CDR1 as MNHEY and CDR2 as SMNVEV (reference sequence). Here the CDR3 reads CASSLEPGQTDTQYF. CDR3 sequence (DNA): TGTGCCAGCAGTTTAGAGCCCGGGCAAACAGATACGCAGTATTTT.

J is TRBJ2-5 and V is TRBV7-2; 7 nucleotides line up with TRBD2. With 3 bases clipped from V and 1 base from J, the junction kept 5 bases outside the gene matches. The CDR3 has 15 amino acids. CDR1 and CDR2 (germline): SGHTA, FQGNSA. The CDR3 region is CASSFAGRVQETQYF. The CDR3 DNA follows: TGTGCCAGCAGCTTCGCGGGGAGGGTCCAAGAGACCCAGTACTTC.

This clonotype was detected many times. The gene calls are TRBV7-2 and TRBJ1-2; TRBD1 agrees at 10 bases. CDR3 length equals 15 residues. CDR1 is SGHTA and CDR2 is FQGNSA in the germline V gene. V shed 3 bases, J shed 5 bases, and the junction held 6 bases outside the gene matches. CDR3 in DNA: TGTGCCAGCAGCTTCGGGACAGGGGCACGATATGGCTACACCTTC. Protein: CASSFGTGARYGYTF.

J is TRBJ2-7 and V is TRBV14, with TRBD2 as a possible D gene (6 bases). Germline CDR1 is SGHDN and CDR2 is FVKESK. The CDR3 covers 16 residues. The germline V and J ends were trimmed by 3 bases and 5 bases, with 20 bases remaining between them. CDR3 DNA sequence: TGTGCCAGCAGCCAGGGGTCCGGGGGAGCGCTCCACGAGCAGTACTTC. Translated, it gives CASSQGSGGALHEQYF.

This clonotype was picked up many times. The V call is TRBV5-6, the J call TRBJ2-5; 9 bases map to TRBD1. Germline lookup yields CDR1 SGHDT and CDR2 YYEEEE. The CDR3 consists of 14 residues. With 4 bases clipped from V and 0 bases from J, the junction kept 1 base outside the gene matches. CDR3 DNA: TGTGCCAGCAGCGGGACAGGGTACCAAGAGACCCAGTACTTC. This gives the protein CASSGTGYQETQYF.

This clonotype was detected ten times or more. V is TRBV30 and J is TRBJ1-1, with D uncertain. V was pared by 7 bases and J by 9 bases, with 12 bases between. The CDR3 spans 10 residues. CDR1 and CDR2 (germline): GTSNPN, SVGIG (reference sequence). This CDR3 is CASEVDKAFF. As DNA, the CDR3 is TGTGCCTCCGAGGTAGACAAAGCTTTCTTT.